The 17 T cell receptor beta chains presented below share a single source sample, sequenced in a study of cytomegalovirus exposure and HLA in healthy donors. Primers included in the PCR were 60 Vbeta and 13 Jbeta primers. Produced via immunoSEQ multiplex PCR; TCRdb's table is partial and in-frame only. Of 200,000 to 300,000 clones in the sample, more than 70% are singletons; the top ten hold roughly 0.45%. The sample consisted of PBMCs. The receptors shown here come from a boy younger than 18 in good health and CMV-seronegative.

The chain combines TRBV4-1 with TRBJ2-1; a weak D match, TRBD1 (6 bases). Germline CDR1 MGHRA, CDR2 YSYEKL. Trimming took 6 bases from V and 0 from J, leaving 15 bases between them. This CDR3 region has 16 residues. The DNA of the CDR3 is TGCGCCAGCAGACAGGGACGGCTGAGCTCCTACAATGAGCAGTTCTTC. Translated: CASRQGRLSSYNEQFF.

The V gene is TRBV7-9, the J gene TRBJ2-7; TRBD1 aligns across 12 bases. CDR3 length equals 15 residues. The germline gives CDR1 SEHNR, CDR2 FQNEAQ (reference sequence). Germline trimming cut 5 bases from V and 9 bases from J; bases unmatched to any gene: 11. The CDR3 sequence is CASSGYRDRGPGQYF. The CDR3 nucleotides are TGTGCCAGCAGCGGATACCGGGACAGGGGGCCTGGGCAGTACTTC.

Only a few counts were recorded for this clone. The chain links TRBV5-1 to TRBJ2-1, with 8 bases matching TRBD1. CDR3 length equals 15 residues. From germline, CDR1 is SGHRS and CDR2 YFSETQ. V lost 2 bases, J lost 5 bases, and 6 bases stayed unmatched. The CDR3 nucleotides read TGCGCCAGCAGCTTAGGACAGGGAGCCCACAATGAGCAGTTCTTC. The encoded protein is CASSLGQGAHNEQFF.

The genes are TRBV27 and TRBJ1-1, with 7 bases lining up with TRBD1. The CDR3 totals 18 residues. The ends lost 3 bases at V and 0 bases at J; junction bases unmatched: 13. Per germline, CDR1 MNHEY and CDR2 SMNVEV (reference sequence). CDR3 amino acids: CASSFRGPTGQMNTEAFF. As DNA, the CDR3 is TGTGCCAGCAGTTTCCGAGGTCCAACGGGACAGATGAACACTGAAGCTTTCTTT.

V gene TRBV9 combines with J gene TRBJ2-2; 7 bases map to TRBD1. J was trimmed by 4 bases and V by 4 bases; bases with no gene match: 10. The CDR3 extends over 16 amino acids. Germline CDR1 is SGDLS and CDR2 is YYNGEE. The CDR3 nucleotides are TGTGCCAGCAGCCCCGGGCAGGGGGATGGCACCGGGGAGCTGTTTTTT. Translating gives CASSPGQGDGTGELFF.

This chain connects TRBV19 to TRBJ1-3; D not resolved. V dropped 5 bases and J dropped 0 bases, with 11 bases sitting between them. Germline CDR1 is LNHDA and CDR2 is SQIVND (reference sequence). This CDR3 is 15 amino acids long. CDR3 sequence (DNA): TGTGCCAGTAGTCCTCAGCGGTACTCTGGAAACACCATATATTTT. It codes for CASSPQRYSGNTIYF. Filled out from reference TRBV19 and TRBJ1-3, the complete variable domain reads DGGITQSPKYLFRKEGQNVTLSCEQNLNHDAMYWYRQDPGQGLRLIYYSQIVNDFQKGDIAEGYSVSREKKESFPLTVTSAQKNPTAFYLCASSPQRYSGNTIYFGEGSWLTVV.

CDR3 sequence (DNA): TGTGCCAGTACTTGGGGGCGAGAGGGCTACAATGAGCAGTTCTTC. Its protein is CASTWGREGYNEQFF. The genes are TRBV19 and TRBJ2-1; weak D call: TRBD1 (6 bases). The length of the CDR3 is 15 residues. Trimming took 7 bases from V and 3 from J, leaving 16 bases between them. Germline V gene lookup returns CDR1 LNHDA and CDR2 SQIVND (reference sequence).

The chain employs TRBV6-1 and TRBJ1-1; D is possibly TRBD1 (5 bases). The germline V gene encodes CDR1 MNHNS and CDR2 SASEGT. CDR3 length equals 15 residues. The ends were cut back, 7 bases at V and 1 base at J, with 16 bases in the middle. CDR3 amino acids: CASNPLGGKNTEAFF. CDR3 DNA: TGTGCCAGCAACCCTCTGGGGGGAAAGAACACTGAAGCTTTCTTT.

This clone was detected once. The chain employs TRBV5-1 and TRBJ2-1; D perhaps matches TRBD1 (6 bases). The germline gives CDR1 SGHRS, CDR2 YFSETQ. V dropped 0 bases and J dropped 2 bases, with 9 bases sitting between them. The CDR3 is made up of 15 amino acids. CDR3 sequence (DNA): TGCGCCAGCAGCTTGGGGGGGCCGACCTACAATGAGCAGTTCTTC. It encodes CASSLGGPTYNEQFF.

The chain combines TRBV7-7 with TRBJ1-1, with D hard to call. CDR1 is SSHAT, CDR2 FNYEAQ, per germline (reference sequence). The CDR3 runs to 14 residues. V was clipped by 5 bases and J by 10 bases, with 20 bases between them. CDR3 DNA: TGTGCCAGCAGCCCACCTTACAGCACCCGGGGAGCTTTCTTT. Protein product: CASSPPYSTRGAFF.

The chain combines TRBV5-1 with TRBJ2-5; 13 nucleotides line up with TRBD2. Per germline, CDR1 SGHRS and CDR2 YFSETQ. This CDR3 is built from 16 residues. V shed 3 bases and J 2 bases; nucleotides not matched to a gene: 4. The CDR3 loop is CASSSGTSGIQETQYF. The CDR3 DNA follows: TGCGCCAGCAGCTCCGGGACTAGCGGGATTCAAGAGACCCAGTACTTC.

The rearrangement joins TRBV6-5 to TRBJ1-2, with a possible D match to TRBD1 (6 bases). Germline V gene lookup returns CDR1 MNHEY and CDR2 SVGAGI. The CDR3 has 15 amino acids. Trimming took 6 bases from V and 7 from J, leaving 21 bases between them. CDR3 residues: CASSQRGGWIVGYTF. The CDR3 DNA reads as TGTGCCAGCAGCCAAAGGGGGGGGTGGATTGTTGGCTACACCTTC.

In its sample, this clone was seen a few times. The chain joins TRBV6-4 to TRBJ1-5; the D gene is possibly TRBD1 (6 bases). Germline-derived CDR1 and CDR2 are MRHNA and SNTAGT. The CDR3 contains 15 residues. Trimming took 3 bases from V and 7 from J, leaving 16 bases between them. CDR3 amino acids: CASSESPGVGQPQHF. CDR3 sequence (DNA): TGTGCCAGCAGTGAATCTCCAGGGGTAGGACAGCCCCAGCATTTT.

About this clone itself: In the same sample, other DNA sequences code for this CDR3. This CDR3 is CASSLGQTNTGELFF. The CDR3 nucleotides are TGCGCCAGCAGCCTCGGACAGACGAACACCGGGGAGCTGTTTTTT. This chain connects TRBV5-1 to TRBJ2-2, with D maybe TRBD1 (6 bases). Germline assignment: CDR1 SGHRS and CDR2 YFSETQ. Trimming pared 4 bases from V and 0 bases from J, leaving 10 bases between. This CDR3 region has 15 residues.

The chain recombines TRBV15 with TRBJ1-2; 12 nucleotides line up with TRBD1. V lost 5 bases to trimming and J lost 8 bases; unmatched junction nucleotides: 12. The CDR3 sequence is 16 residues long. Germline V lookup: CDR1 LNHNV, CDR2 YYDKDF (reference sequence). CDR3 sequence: CATSPPPGTGGAGYTF. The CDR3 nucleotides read TGTGCCACCAGCCCCCCGCCCGGGACAGGGGGCGCGGGCTACACCTTC.

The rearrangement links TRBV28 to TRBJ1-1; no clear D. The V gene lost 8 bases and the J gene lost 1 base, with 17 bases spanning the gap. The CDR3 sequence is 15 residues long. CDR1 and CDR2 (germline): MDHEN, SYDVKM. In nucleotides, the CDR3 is TGTGCCAGCCTTGACCCTTTAGAGGGGAACACTGAAGCTTTCTTT. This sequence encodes CASLDPLEGNTEAFF.

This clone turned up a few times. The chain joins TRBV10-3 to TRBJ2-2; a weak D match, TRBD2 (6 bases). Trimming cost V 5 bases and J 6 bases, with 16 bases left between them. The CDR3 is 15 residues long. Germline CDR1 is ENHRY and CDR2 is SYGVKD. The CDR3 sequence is CAISPDSTGAGELFF. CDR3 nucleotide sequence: TGTGCCATCAGTCCCGACAGCACGGGGGCCGGGGAGCTGTTTTTT.